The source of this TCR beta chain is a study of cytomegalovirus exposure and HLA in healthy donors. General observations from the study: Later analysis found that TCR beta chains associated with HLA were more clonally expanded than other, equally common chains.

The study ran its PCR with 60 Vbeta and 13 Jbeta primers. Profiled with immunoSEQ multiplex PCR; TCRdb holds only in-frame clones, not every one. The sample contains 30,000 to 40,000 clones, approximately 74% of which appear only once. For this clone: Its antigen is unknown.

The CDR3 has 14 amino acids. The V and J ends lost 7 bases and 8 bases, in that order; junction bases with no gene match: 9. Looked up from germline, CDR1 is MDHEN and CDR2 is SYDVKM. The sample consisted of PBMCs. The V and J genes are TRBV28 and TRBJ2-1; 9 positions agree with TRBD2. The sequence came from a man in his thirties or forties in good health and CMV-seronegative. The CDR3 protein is CASIAGGNYHEQFF. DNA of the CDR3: TGTGCCAGCATTGCGGGGGGGAATTATCATGAGCAGTTCTTC.